The 15 T cell receptor beta chains given below trace back to one sample, sequenced in a study of CXCR3-negative and CXCR3-positive naive CD8 T cells. General study results and limits: Naive cells that were CXCR3-positive had more hydrophobic TRB CDR3s (compared with CXCR3-negative naive cells).

Researchers prepared the TRB cDNA libraries using 5' RACE with UMI labels. Following a re-call of the 5' RACE reads, TCRdb has one entry per CDR3 protein and lacks DNA. The sample holds approximately 7,000 distinct CDR3 sequences. What these receptors recognize is not known. The sequencing input was naive CXCR3+ CD8+ T cells from blood. Subset denoted: CD45RO-CCR7+CD27+CD95- naive CD8+ T cells expressing CXCR3 (TNR3+). Every receptor here comes from a human donor in good health. Some clones in this sample may be carry-over from other donors' samples.

This clonotype shows up as medium-sized (0.01 to 0.1%) by frequency. The V call is TRBV29-1, the J call TRBJ2-4; without DNA, the TCRdb call of TRBD1 cannot be checked. The CDR3 is 13 residues long. The germline V gene has CDR1 SQVTM and CDR2 ANQGSEA. The CDR3 spells CSVSGTAGNIQYF.

The chain joins TRBV7-9 to TRBJ1-2; TCRdb returns TRBD1, unconfirmable since there is no DNA. From germline, CDR1 is SEHNR and CDR2 FQNEAQ (reference sequence). The CDR3 loop spans 14 amino acids. Here the CDR3 reads CASSMGRGEYGYTF.

The rearrangement joins TRBV5-5 to TRBJ2-2; without DNA, the TCRdb call of TRBD2 cannot be checked. CDR1 SGHKS and CDR2 YYEKEE come from the germline V gene (reference sequence). The CDR3 length is 15 residues. This CDR3 is CASSKAGRNTGELFF.

The chain uses TRBV6-1 and TRBJ2-3; TCRdb outputs TRBD2, but without DNA this stays unchecked. Germline V gene data show CDR1 as MNHNS and CDR2 as SASEGT. This CDR3 is built from 16 residues. The CDR3 sequence: CASTDRPSGSTDTQYF.

CDR3 in amino acids: CASSLSPGQGRAFF. V usage is TRBV12-3 or TRBV12-4 and J usage is TRBJ1-1; TCRdb indicates TRBD1, and absent DNA this call remains unverified. This CDR3 region has 14 residues.

The CDR3 region is CSATLTGNTEAFF. V is TRBV29-1 and J is TRBJ1-1; absent DNA, TCRdb's TRBD1 call cannot be checked. This CDR3 has 13 residues. Germline CDR1 and CDR2: SQVTM and ANQGSEA.

This rearrangement joins TRBV20-1 to TRBJ2-1; TCRdb proposes TRBD2, but this gene call is untestable without DNA. The CDR3 runs to 16 residues. From germline, CDR1 is DFQATT and CDR2 SNEGSKA (reference sequence). The CDR3 loop reads CSASPITGSSYNEQFF.

The CDR3 region is CASSPSGVSGVFGYEQFF. The chain has TRBV27 and TRBJ2-1; TCRdb designates TRBD2, a call that cannot be tested without DNA. The CDR3 is 18 amino acids. The germline gives CDR1 MNHEY, CDR2 SMNVEV (reference sequence).

This clonotype is labeled medium-sized based on frequency. V usage is TRBV20-1 and J usage is TRBJ2-1; absent DNA, TCRdb's TRBD2 call cannot be checked. The germline V gene has CDR1 DFQATT and CDR2 SNEGSKA (reference sequence). The CDR3 extends over 14 amino acids. The CDR3 loop reads CSASPPEAIDEQFF.

The V gene is TRBV5-1, the J gene TRBJ2-3. The germline V gene encodes CDR1 SGHRS and CDR2 YFSETQ. This CDR3 is 12 amino acids long. CDR3 region: CASRGVTDTQYF.

In terms of frequency, this clonotype is medium-sized. V is TRBV7-9 and J is TRBJ2-1. The CDR3 length is 15 residues. Germline V gives CDR1 SEHNR, CDR2 FQNEAQ (reference sequence). Here the CDR3 reads CASSSSVQRYNEQFF.

This clonotype shows up as medium-sized (0.01 to 0.1%) by frequency. V is TRBV29-1 and J is TRBJ2-1. The CDR3 contains 11 residues. Per the germline V gene, CDR1 is SQVTM and CDR2 is ANQGSEA. This chain's CDR3 is CSVELYNEQFF.

The chain carries TRBV29-1 and TRBJ1-5; TCRdb outputs TRBD1, but without DNA this stays unchecked. Germline V CDR1 and CDR2: SQVTM, ANQGSEA. The CDR3 is 12 residues long. The CDR3 loop is CTQLRGHQPQHF.

This chain uses TRBV10-3 with TRBJ2-7; TCRdb designates TRBD1, a call that cannot be tested without DNA. In germline, CDR1 is ENHRY, CDR2 SYGVKD. The CDR3 consists of 18 residues. The CDR3 loop is CAISALNGAVLASYEQYF.

The chain uses TRBV29-1 and TRBJ2-7; TCRdb's assignment of TRBD2 cannot be checked, as there is no DNA. This CDR3 has 13 amino acids. CDR1 is SQVTM, CDR2 ANQGSEA, per germline. The CDR3 region is CSVRAFQAYEQYF.